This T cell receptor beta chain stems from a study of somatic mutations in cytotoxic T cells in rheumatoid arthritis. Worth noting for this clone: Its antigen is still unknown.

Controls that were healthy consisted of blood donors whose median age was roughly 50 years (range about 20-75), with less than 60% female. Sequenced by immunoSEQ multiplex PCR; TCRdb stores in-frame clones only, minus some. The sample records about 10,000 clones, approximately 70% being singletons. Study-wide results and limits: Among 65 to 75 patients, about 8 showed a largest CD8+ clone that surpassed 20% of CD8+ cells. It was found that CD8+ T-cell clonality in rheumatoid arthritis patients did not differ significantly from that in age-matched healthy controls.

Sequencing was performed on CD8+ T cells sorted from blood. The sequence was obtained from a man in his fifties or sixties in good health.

In DNA, the CDR3 is TGTGCCAGCAGCTTAGGCGAAGGCCCGTTCTACGAGCAGTACTTC. Protein: CASSLGEGPFYEQYF. The gene calls are TRBV5-6 and TRBJ2-7; the D is unclear. Trimming stripped 2 bases from V and 3 bases from J, with 15 bases between. The CDR3 has 15 amino acids. The germline gives CDR1 SGHDT, CDR2 YYEEEE.